This T cell receptor (beta chain) was sequenced during a study of blood T cell repertoires in COVID-19. About the research overall: Samples of COVID-19 (acute and convalescent) were obtained from the United States, Italy and Spain.

Study processing details: Scientists estimated how many nucleated cells there were by amplifying reference gene primers. Only in-frame clones appear in the TCRdb table, and some are missing; sequencing was by immunoSEQ multiplex PCR. The D gene and trimming were derived from the DNA, and the V and J assignments and clone size from that table. The table shows 200,000 to 300,000 clones, with around nine tenths occurring only once. This clone was recorded once. Between the trimmed V and J ends, which lost 3 bases and 1 base, there was a span of 20 bases. The CDR3 runs 18 residues. Germline lookup yields CDR1 WSHSY and CDR2 SAAADI.

This receptor was taken from a man aged 30 to 45 with COVID-19, enrolled during active disease. Sequencing was performed on peripheral blood. The chain joins TRBV10-2 to TRBJ2-3; D is perhaps TRBD1 (5 bases). Here the CDR3 reads CASSDWTSSSQGTDTQYF. The CDR3 DNA follows: TGCGCCAGCAGTGATTGGACCTCCTCGTCACAGGGCACAGATACGCAGTATTTT.